This note documents a single T cell receptor (beta chain) sequence. This CDR3 is built from 15 residues. Looked up from germline, CDR1 is SGHNT and CDR2 is YENEEA. V gave up 5 bases and J gave up 0 bases, with 11 bases separating them. Clones were read by immunoSEQ multiplex PCR, and TCRdb kept only the in-frame ones, dropping some. The sample consists of about 2.5 million clones, 92% of them appearing once. The source of the sample is a study of shared clonotypes between healthy human individuals. The specimen was naive CD4+ T cells from PBMCs. Described subset: CD45RA+ positively selected. The clonotype was recovered from a man aged 18 to 35 in good health. Some clones in this sample may be carry-over from other donors' samples. The V and J genes are TRBV11-3 and TRBJ1-3, with D possibly being TRBD1 (5 bases). DNA for the CDR3: TGTGCCAGCAGCAGGGGACCGAGCTCTGGAAACACCATATATTTT. It codes for CASSRGPSSGNTIYF.